The rows below give T cell receptor beta chains drawn from one sample of a study of CXCR3-negative and CXCR3-positive naive CD8 T cells. TCRdb reworked the 5' RACE reads into one entry per CDR3 protein, no DNA. The table gives about 62,000 distinct CDR3 sequences; the top ten clones make up 3.5% to 5.5% of it. Sequencing was carried out using naive CXCR3- CD8+ T cells from blood. All receptors derive from a human donor in good health. Some clones in this sample may be carry-over from other donors' samples. CDR3s include the opening cysteine and the closing phenylalanine or tryptophan. Clone sizes are given selectively: once, few, many, or a class where the clone is expanded.

j_call: TRBJ2-1; clone_size: -; v_call: TRBV27; cdr3_aa: CASSFRTSGNLEQFF
j_call: TRBJ2-7; clone_size: -; v_call: TRBV7-9; cdr3_aa: CASSPTGQGAFYEQYF
j_call: TRBJ1-1; clone_size: -; v_call: TRBV29-1; cdr3_aa: CSVENGWPEAFF
j_call: TRBJ2-1; clone_size: -; v_call: TRBV14; cdr3_aa: CASSREWTGGYNEQFF
j_call: TRBJ2-7; clone_size: -; v_call: TRBV7-2; cdr3_aa: CASRDARDNINEQYF
j_call: TRBJ1-5; clone_size: -; v_call: TRBV7-2; cdr3_aa: CASSLTDQPQHF
j_call: TRBJ1-3; clone_size: -; v_call: TRBV6-2/TRBV6-3; cdr3_aa: CASWTRVANTIYF
j_call: TRBJ1-3; clone_size: -; v_call: TRBV29-1; cdr3_aa: CSAQGDGNTIYF
j_call: TRBJ2-1; clone_size: -; v_call: TRBV20-1; cdr3_aa: CSATGVRGVEQFF
j_call: TRBJ1-5; clone_size: -; v_call: TRBV20-1; cdr3_aa: CSARDYSGVHQPQHF
j_call: TRBJ1-1; clone_size: -; v_call: TRBV20-1; cdr3_aa: CSARDGAGGNTEAFF
j_call: TRBJ2-2; clone_size: -; v_call: TRBV27; cdr3_aa: CASSSDRLANTGELFF
j_call: TRBJ2-1; clone_size: -; v_call: TRBV20-1; cdr3_aa: CSATWTDDYNEQFF
j_call: TRBJ2-3; clone_size: -; v_call: TRBV4-2; cdr3_aa: CASSGTSDTDTQYF
j_call: TRBJ2-7; clone_size: -; v_call: TRBV19; cdr3_aa: CASSITGSSYEQYF
j_call: TRBJ1-1; clone_size: -; v_call: TRBV29-1; cdr3_aa: CSVGDRGLRTEAFF
j_call: TRBJ1-5; clone_size: -; v_call: TRBV5-5; cdr3_aa: CASSLQGYQPQHF
j_call: TRBJ1-2; clone_size: -; v_call: TRBV7-3; cdr3_aa: CASSSTDRNGYTF
j_call: TRBJ2-1; clone_size: -; v_call: TRBV7-9; cdr3_aa: CASSPRGLGGYNEQFF
j_call: TRBJ1-1; clone_size: -; v_call: TRBV14; cdr3_aa: CASSQERPPPEAFF
j_call: TRBJ2-7; clone_size: -; v_call: TRBV29-1; cdr3_aa: CSVEDRAYEQYF
j_call: TRBJ2-5; clone_size: -; v_call: TRBV12-5; cdr3_aa: CASGSSSLGQETQYF
j_call: TRBJ2-3; clone_size: -; v_call: TRBV7-2; cdr3_aa: CASSLVGRGGTDTQYF
j_call: TRBJ2-1; clone_size: -; v_call: TRBV7-9; cdr3_aa: CASSSGDSYNEQFF
j_call: TRBJ1-4; clone_size: -; v_call: TRBV21-1; cdr3_aa: CASSKQEGERSEKLFF
j_call: TRBJ1-5; clone_size: -; v_call: TRBV12-3/TRBV12-4; cdr3_aa: CASSLGGRNQPQHF
j_call: TRBJ2-7; clone_size: -; v_call: TRBV7-2; cdr3_aa: CASSLVTPSEQYF
j_call: TRBJ2-7; clone_size: -; v_call: TRBV12-3/TRBV12-4; cdr3_aa: CASSHPSGDSVNEQYF
j_call: TRBJ1-1; clone_size: medium-sized; v_call: TRBV4-1; cdr3_aa: CASRPVGENTEAFF
j_call: TRBJ2-3; clone_size: -; v_call: TRBV7-9; cdr3_aa: CASSGRDSPHADTQYF
j_call: TRBJ2-5; clone_size: -; v_call: TRBV19; cdr3_aa: CASSWRLKETQYF
j_call: TRBJ2-5; clone_size: -; v_call: TRBV4-2; cdr3_aa: CASSQDLGGTTQETQYF
j_call: TRBJ2-7; clone_size: -; v_call: TRBV14; cdr3_aa: CASSHVPYEQYF
j_call: TRBJ2-7; clone_size: -; v_call: TRBV29-1; cdr3_aa: CSVEVVQGRVYEQYF
j_call: TRBJ1-5; clone_size: -; v_call: TRBV25-1; cdr3_aa: CASSGSGVDQPQHF
j_call: TRBJ2-1; clone_size: -; v_call: TRBV28; cdr3_aa: CASRGGSGFNYNEQFF
j_call: TRBJ1-1; clone_size: -; v_call: TRBV5-1; cdr3_aa: CASSTEGLRNTEAFF
j_call: TRBJ2-5; clone_size: -; v_call: TRBV7-2; cdr3_aa: CASSLPYVTSSGGQETQYF
j_call: TRBJ2-1; clone_size: -; v_call: TRBV7-8; cdr3_aa: CASSVLAGAYNEQFF
j_call: TRBJ2-7; clone_size: -; v_call: TRBV21-1; cdr3_aa: CAKKGLDSYEQYF
j_call: TRBJ1-2; clone_size: -; v_call: TRBV4-1; cdr3_aa: CASSLSRGIGPIYGYTF
j_call: TRBJ2-1; clone_size: -; v_call: TRBV5-4; cdr3_aa: CASSWTVSHEQFF
j_call: TRBJ1-1; clone_size: -; v_call: TRBV7-9; cdr3_aa: CASSDALQKMNTEAFF
j_call: TRBJ1-5; clone_size: -; v_call: TRBV6-4; cdr3_aa: CASSRISQPQHF
j_call: TRBJ1-3; clone_size: -; v_call: TRBV5-1; cdr3_aa: CASSSYTGEYGNTIYF
j_call: TRBJ2-5; clone_size: -; v_call: TRBV6-5; cdr3_aa: CASSQGDREQETQYF
j_call: TRBJ2-2; clone_size: -; v_call: TRBV28; cdr3_aa: CASSTRRIPNTGELFF
j_call: TRBJ2-5; clone_size: -; v_call: TRBV20-1; cdr3_aa: CSARDGRHRGQETQYF
j_call: TRBJ2-1; clone_size: -; v_call: TRBV15; cdr3_aa: CATSPSLPSEQFF
j_call: TRBJ2-3; clone_size: -; v_call: TRBV28; cdr3_aa: CASSTNLAGAIDTQYF
j_call: TRBJ1-1; clone_size: -; v_call: TRBV12-3/TRBV12-4; cdr3_aa: CASRSGQANTEAFF
j_call: TRBJ2-3; clone_size: -; v_call: TRBV13; cdr3_aa: CASSLGSSGVTDTQYF
j_call: TRBJ1-2; clone_size: -; v_call: TRBV12-3/TRBV12-4; cdr3_aa: CASFEGYNGYTF
j_call: TRBJ2-7; clone_size: -; v_call: TRBV7-6; cdr3_aa: CASSSTGSSYEQYF
j_call: TRBJ2-2; clone_size: -; v_call: TRBV29-1; cdr3_aa: CSVDRAPGELFF
j_call: TRBJ2-1; clone_size: -; v_call: TRBV19; cdr3_aa: CATQTASLSSYNEQFF
j_call: TRBJ2-5; clone_size: -; v_call: TRBV7-9; cdr3_aa: CASSPQSRETQYF
j_call: TRBJ2-7; clone_size: -; v_call: TRBV7-8; cdr3_aa: CASSLAMYEQYF
j_call: TRBJ2-1; clone_size: -; v_call: TRBV5-1; cdr3_aa: CASSLEGPTYNEQFF
j_call: TRBJ1-2; clone_size: -; v_call: TRBV25-1; cdr3_aa: CASGNPGGADYGYTF